The 7 T cell receptor beta chains listed next were all sequenced from one sample in a study of blood T cell repertoires in COVID-19. Produced via immunoSEQ multiplex PCR; TCRdb's table is partial and in-frame only. The sample records roughly 250,000 clones, approximately 86% being singletons. The specimen was PBMCs or T cells enriched from blood (not recorded which). The receptor set was obtained from a woman aged 40 to 50 with acute COVID-19.

This clone was recorded once. This rearrangement joins TRBV5-1 to TRBJ2-1; D might be TRBD2 (6 bases). The CDR3 runs 13 residues. V lost 2 bases, J lost 5 bases, and 8 bases lay in between. The germline V gene encodes CDR1 SGHRS and CDR2 YFSETQ. CDR3 sequence (DNA): TGCGCCAGCAGCTTATTAGCGGACAATGAGCAGTTCTTC. It is translated as CASSLLADNEQFF.

J is TRBJ2-5 and V is TRBV5-1; 8 bases match TRBD1. The germline V gene has CDR1 SGHRS and CDR2 YFSETQ. This CDR3 has 15 amino acids. V shed 4 bases and J 4 bases; nucleotides not matched to a gene: 9. The CDR3 DNA follows: TGCGCCAGCAGCACTCAGGGGGCGCGAGGAGAGACCCAGTACTTC. This gives the protein CASSTQGARGETQYF.

This sequence joins TRBV7-2 and TRBJ1-1; weak D call: TRBD1 (6 bases). CDR3 length equals 16 residues. V shed 3 bases and J shed 2 bases, with 16 bases lying between them. Per germline, CDR1 SGHTA and CDR2 FQGNSA. The CDR3 nucleotides read TGTGCCAGCAGCTTGGAGCCTGGACAGCGCAACACTGAAGCTTTCTTT. It is translated as CASSLEPGQRNTEAFF.

The V and J genes are TRBV4-1 and TRBJ2-3, with 10 bases fitting TRBD2. Germline V gene sequence: CDR1 MGHRA, CDR2 YSYEKL. The CDR3 consists of 17 residues. Trimming took 0 bases from V and 4 from J; bases not matched to a gene: 7. The CDR3 sequence: CASSQDLAGVRSDTQYF. The CDR3, as DNA: TGCGCCAGCAGCCAAGATCTAGCGGGAGTGAGGTCAGATACGCAGTATTTT.

The chain links TRBV11-2 to TRBJ1-5; D perhaps matches TRBD1 (6 bases). Trimming removed 5 bases at V and 6 bases at J, with 11 bases between. Germline CDR1 is SGHAT and CDR2 is FQNNGV. The CDR3 consists of 13 residues. CDR3 sequence (DNA): TGTGCCAGCAGCGCCACAGGGTTTCAGCCCCAGCATTTT. This sequence encodes CASSATGFQPQHF.

The genes are TRBV11-2 and TRBJ2-3; TRBD2 agrees at 7 bases. The V segment lost 4 bases and the J segment 5 bases; nucleotides outside the gene matches: 3. Germline V gene data show CDR1 as SGHAT and CDR2 as FQNNGV. The CDR3 is 13 residues long. The CDR3 here is CASSYSGLDTQYF. DNA of the CDR3: TGTGCCAGCAGCTATAGCGGGCTAGATACGCAGTATTTT.

The chain joins TRBV30 to TRBJ2-3; tentative D call: TRBD2 (5 bases). This CDR3 contains 12 residues. The germline V gene encodes CDR1 GTSNPN and CDR2 SVGIG (reference sequence). V was trimmed by 5 bases and J by 6 bases, leaving 12 bases between them. The CDR3 is CAWEGSVDTQYF. The DNA for the CDR3 is TGTGCCTGGGAAGGTAGCGTGGATACGCAGTATTTT.